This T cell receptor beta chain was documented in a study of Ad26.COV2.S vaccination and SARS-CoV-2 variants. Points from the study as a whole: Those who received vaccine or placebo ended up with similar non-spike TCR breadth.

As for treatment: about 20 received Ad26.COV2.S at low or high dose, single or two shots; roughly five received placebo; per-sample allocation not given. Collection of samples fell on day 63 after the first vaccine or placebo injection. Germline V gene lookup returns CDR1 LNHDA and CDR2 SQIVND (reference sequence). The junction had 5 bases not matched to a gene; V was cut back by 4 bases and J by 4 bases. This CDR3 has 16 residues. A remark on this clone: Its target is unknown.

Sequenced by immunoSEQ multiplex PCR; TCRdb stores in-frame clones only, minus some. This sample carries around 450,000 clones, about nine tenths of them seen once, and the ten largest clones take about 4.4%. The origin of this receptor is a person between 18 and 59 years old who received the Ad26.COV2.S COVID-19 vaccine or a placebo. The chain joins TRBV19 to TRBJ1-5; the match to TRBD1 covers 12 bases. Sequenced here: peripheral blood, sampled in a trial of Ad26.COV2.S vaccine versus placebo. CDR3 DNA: TGTGCCAGTAGTACCGGGACAGGGGGCCTTAATCAGCCCCAGCATTTT. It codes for CASSTGTGGLNQPQHF.